The clone carrying this T cell receptor beta chain was observed a few times. The data belong to a study of blood T cell repertoires in COVID-19. Looking at the study overall: The study drew acute and convalescent COVID-19 samples from the United States, Italy and Spain. Nucleic acid was either cDNA or gDNA, and it came from T cells, B-cell-depleted T cells, or PBMCs.

V lost 4 bases and J 1 base, leaving 17 bases between the germline ends. Germline CDR1 reads SGHRS; CDR2 reads YFSETQ. This CDR3 region has 16 residues. In the authors' methods: Amplifying reference gene primers gave estimates of nucleated cell counts. Sequencing used immunoSEQ multiplex PCR; TCRdb keeps in-frame clones, though not all of them. V and J calls plus clone size are reproduced from that table; the DNA served to infer D and trimming. The sample records some 71,000 clones, around 89% being singletons. The chain employs TRBV5-1 and TRBJ1-1; no definite D call. The clonotype was recovered from a man in his forties or fifties with acute or convalescent COVID-19. The sequenced sample consisted of peripheral blood. The CDR3 here is CASSRGSWVANTEAFF. The CDR3, as DNA: TGCGCCAGCAGCCGAGGTAGTTGGGTGGCGAACACTGAAGCTTTCTTT.